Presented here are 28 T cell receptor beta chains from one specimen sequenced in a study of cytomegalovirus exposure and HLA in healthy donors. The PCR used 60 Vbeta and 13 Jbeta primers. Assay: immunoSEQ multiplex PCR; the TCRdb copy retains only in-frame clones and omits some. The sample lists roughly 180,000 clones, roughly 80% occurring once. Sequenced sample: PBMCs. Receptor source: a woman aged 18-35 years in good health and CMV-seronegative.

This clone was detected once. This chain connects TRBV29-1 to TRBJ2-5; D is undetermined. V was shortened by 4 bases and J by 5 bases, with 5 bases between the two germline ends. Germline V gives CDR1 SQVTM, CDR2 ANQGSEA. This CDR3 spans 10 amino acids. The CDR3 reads CSVGPETQYF. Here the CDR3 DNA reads TGCAGCGTTGGGCCGGAGACCCAGTACTTC.

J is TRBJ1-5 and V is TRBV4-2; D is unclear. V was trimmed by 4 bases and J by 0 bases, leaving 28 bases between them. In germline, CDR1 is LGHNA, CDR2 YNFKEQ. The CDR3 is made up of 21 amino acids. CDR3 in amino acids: CASSPSLQRSFSTNSNQPQHF. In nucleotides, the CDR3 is TGTGCCAGCAGCCCATCGCTGCAGCGATCTTTTAGTACAAATAGCAATCAGCCCCAGCATTTT.

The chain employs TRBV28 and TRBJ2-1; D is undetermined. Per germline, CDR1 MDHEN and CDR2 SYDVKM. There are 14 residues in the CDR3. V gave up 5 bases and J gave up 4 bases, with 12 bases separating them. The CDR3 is CASSVGGEYNEQFF. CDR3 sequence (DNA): TGTGCCAGCAGTGTAGGCGGAGAATACAATGAGCAGTTCTTC. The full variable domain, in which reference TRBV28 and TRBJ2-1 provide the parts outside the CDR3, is DVKVTQSSRYLVKRTGEKVFLECVQDMDHENMFWYRQDPGLGLRLIYFSYDVKMKEKGDIPEGYSVSREKKERFSLILESASTNQTSMYLCASSVGGEYNEQFFGPGTRLTVL.

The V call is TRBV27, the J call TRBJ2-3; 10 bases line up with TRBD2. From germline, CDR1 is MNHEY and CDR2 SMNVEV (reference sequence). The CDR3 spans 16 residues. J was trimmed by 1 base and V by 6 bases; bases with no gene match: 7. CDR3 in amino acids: CASSWSGRAGTDTQYF. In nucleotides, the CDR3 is TGTGCCAGCAGCTGGAGCGGGAGGGCCGGCACAGATACGCAGTATTTT.

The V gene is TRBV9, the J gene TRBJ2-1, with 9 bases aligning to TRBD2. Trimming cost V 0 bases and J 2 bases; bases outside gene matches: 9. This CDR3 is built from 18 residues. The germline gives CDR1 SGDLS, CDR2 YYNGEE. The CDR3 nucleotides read TGTGCCAGCAGCGTAGCAGGGACTAGCACTGCGGCCTACAATGAGCAGTTCTTC. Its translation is CASSVAGTSTAAYNEQFF.

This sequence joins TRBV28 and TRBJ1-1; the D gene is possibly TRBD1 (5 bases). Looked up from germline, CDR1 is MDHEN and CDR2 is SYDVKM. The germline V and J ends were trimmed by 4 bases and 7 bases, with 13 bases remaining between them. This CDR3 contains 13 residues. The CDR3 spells CASSSDLTGEAFF. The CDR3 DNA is TGTGCCAGCAGTTCCGACCTAACAGGTGAAGCTTTCTTT.

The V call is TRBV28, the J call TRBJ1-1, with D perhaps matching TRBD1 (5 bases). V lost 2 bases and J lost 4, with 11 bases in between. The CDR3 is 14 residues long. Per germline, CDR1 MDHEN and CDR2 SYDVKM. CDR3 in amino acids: CASSLVQGGTEAFF. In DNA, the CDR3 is TGTGCCAGCAGTTTAGTGCAGGGAGGCACTGAAGCTTTCTTT.

The chain's CDR3 is CASSLKGLAENYEQYF. CDR3 bases: TGCGCCAGCAGCCTTAAGGGACTAGCGGAGAACTACGAGCAGTACTTC. This sequence joins TRBV4-1 and TRBJ2-7; 11 nucleotides line up with TRBD2. This CDR3 comprises 16 residues. Germline trimming cut 4 bases from V and 3 bases from J; bases unmatched to any gene: 8. From germline, CDR1 is MGHRA and CDR2 YSYEKL.

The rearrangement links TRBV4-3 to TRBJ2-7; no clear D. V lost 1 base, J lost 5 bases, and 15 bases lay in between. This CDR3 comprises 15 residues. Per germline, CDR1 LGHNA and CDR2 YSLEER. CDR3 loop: CASSQGVGSPDEQYF. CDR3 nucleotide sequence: TGCGCCAGCAGCCAAGGGGTGGGCTCTCCGGACGAGCAGTACTTC.

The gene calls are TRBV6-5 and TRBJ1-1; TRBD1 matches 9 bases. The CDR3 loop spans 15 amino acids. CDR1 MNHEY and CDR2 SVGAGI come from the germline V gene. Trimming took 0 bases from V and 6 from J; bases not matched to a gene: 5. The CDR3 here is CASSYSTGGGSEAFF. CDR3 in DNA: TGTGCCAGCAGTTACTCGACAGGGGGAGGATCTGAAGCTTTCTTT.

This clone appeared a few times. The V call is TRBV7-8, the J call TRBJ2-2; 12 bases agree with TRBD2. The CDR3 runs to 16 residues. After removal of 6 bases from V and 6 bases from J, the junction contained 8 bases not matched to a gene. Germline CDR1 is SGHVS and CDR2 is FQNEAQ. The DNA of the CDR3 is TGTGCCAGCAGGACTAGCGGGAGTTTCATTCCCGGGGAGCTGTTTTTT. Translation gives CASRTSGSFIPGELFF.

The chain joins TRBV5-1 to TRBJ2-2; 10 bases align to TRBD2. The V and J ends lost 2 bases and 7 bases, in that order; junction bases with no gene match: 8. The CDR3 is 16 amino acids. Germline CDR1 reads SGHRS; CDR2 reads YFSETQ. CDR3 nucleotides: TGCGCCAGCAGCTTTCAAAGCGGGAGGGACGGCGGGGAGCTGTTTTTT. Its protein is CASSFQSGRDGGELFF.

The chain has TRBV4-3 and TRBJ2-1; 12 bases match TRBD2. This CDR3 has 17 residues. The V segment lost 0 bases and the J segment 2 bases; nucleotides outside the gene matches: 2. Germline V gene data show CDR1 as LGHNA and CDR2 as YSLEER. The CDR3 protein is CASSQDRTSGTYNEQFF. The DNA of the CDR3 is TGCGCCAGCAGCCAAGATAGGACTAGCGGGACCTACAATGAGCAGTTCTTC.

This chain's CDR3 is CASSYTGSSTDTQYF. The CDR3 DNA reads TGTGCCAGCAGTTATACGGGGTCTAGCACAGATACGCAGTATTTT. The V gene is TRBV6-6, the J gene TRBJ2-3; D might be TRBD2 (5 bases). Germline V gene sequence: CDR1 MNHNY, CDR2 SVGAGI (reference sequence). Trimming stripped 3 bases from V and 0 bases from J, with 10 bases between. This CDR3 contains 15 residues.

CDR3 protein: CASSVQGTTEAFF. As DNA, the CDR3 is TGTGCCAGCAGTGTCCAGGGCACCACTGAAGCTTTCTTT. The chain joins TRBV2 to TRBJ1-1; a weak D match, TRBD1 (5 bases). The CDR3 covers 13 residues. Germline V gene lookup returns CDR1 SNHLY and CDR2 FYNNEI. Trimming removed 4 bases from V and 4 bases from J, with 10 bases in between.

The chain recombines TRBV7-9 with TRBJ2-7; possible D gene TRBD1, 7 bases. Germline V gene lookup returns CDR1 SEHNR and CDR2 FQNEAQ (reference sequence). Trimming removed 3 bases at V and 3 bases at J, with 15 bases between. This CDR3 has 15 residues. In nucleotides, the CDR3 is TGTGCCAGCAGCTTCGGGGCAGGGGGGCTCTACGAGCAGTACTTC. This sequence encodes CASSFGAGGLYEQYF.

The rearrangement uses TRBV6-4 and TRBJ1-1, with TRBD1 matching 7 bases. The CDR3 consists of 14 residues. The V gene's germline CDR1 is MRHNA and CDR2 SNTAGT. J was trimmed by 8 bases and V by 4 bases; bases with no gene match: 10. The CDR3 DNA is TGTGCCAGCAGTGCCCGTGGGACAGTTGGGGAAGCTTTCTTT. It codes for CASSARGTVGEAFF.

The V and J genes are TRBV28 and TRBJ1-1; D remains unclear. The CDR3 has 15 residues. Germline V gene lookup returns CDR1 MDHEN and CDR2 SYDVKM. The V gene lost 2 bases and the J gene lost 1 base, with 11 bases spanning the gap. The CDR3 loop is CASSLPAARNTEAFF. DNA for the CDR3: TGTGCCAGCAGTTTACCGGCCGCTAGGAACACTGAAGCTTTCTTT. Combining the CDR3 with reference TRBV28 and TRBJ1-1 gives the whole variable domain DVKVTQSSRYLVKRTGEKVFLECVQDMDHENMFWYRQDPGLGLRLIYFSYDVKMKEKGDIPEGYSVSREKKERFSLILESASTNQTSMYLCASSLPAARNTEAFFGQGTRLTVV.

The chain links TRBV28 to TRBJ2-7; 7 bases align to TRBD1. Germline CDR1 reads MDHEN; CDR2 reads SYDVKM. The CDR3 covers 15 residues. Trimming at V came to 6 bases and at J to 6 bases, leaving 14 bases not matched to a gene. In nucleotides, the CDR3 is TGTGCCAGCAGCCAACTAGACAGGGTTTGGGGCGAGCAGTACTTC. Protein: CASSQLDRVWGEQYF.

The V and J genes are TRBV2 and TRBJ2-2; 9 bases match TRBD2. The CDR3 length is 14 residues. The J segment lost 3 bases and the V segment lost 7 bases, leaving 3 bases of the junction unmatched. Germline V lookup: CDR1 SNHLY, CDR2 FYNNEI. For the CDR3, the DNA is TGTGCCAGCAACGCGGGAGGGTACACCGGGGAGCTGTTTTTT. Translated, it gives CASNAGGYTGELFF.

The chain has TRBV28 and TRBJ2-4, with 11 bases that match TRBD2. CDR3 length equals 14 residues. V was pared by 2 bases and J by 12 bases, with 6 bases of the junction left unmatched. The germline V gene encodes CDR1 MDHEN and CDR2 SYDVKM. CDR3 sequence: CASSLRLAGGPQYF. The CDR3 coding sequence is TGTGCCAGCAGTTTACGGCTAGCGGGAGGTCCTCAGTACTTC.

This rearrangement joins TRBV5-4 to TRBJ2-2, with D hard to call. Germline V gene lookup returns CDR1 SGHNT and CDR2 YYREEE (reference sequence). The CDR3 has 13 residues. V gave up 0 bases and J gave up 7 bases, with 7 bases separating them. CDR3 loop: CASSLEPGGELFF. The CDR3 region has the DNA TGTGCCAGCAGCTTGGAGCCTGGCGGGGAGCTGTTTTTT.

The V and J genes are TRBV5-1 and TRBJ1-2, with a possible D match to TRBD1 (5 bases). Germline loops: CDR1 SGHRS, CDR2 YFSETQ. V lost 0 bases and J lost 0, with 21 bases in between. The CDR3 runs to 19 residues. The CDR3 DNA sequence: TGCGCCAGCAGCTTGGAGGGGATTTTTCTAGGCAAGACTAACTATGGCTACACCTTC. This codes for CASSLEGIFLGKTNYGYTF. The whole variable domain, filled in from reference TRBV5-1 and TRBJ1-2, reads KAGVTQTPRYLIKTRGQQVTLSCSPISGHRSVSWYQQTPGQGLQFLFEYFSETQRNKGNFPGRFSGRQFSNSRSEMNVSTLELGDSALYLCASSLEGIFLGKTNYGYTFGSGTRLTVV.

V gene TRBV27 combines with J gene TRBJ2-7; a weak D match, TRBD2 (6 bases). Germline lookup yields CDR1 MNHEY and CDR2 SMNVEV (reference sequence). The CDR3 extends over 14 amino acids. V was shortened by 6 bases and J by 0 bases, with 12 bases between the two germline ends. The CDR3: CASSWAGGSYEQYF. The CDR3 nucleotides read TGTGCCAGCAGCTGGGCCGGGGGCTCCTACGAGCAGTACTTC.

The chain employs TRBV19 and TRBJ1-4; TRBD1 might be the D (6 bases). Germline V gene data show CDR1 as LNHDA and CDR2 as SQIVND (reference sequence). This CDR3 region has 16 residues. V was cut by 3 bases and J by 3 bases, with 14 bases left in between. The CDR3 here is CASSISRGAANEKLFF. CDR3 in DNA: TGTGCCAGTAGTATTAGCAGGGGCGCGGCTAATGAAAAACTGTTTTTT.

This CDR3 reads CASSEGDIVNEKLFF. The CDR3, as DNA: TGTGCCAGCAGTGAAGGGGACATAGTTAATGAAAAACTGTTTTTT. The J gene is TRBJ1-4, the V gene TRBV25-1; the D gene is possibly TRBD1 (6 bases). This CDR3 has 15 residues. V gave up 2 bases and J gave up 4 bases, with 11 bases separating them. Germline CDR1 is MGHDK and CDR2 is SYGVNS.

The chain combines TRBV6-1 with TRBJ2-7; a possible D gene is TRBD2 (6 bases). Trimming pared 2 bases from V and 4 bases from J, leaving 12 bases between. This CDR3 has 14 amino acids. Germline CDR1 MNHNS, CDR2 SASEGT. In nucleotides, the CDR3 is TGTGCCAGCAGTGAACGGGGACTCTTTTACGAGCAGTACTTC. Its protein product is CASSERGLFYEQYF.

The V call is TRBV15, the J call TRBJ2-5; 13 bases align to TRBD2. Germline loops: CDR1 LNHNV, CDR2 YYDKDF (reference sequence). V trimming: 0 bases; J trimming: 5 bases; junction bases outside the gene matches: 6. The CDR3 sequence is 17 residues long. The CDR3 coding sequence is TGTGCCACCAGCAGAGATAGGACTAGCGGGAGTGGTGAGACCCAGTACTTC. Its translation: CATSRDRTSGSGETQYF.